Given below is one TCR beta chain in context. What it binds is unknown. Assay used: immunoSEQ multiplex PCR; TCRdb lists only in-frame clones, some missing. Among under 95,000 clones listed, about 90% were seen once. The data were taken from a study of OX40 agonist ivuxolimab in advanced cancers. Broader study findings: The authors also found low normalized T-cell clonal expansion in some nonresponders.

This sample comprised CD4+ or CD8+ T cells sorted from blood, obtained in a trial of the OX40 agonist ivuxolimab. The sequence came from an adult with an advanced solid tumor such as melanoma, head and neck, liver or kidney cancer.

The CDR3 region is CASSPGGLVGDEQYF. The CDR3 nucleotides are TGTGCCAGCAGCCCGGGGGGACTAGTGGGGGACGAGCAGTACTTC. The J gene is TRBJ2-7, the V gene TRBV7-6; 8 bases are a match to TRBD2. Germline loops: CDR1 SGHVS, CDR2 FNYEAQ. The CDR3 loop spans 15 amino acids. Trimming removed 5 bases from V and 5 bases from J; junction bases left unmatched: 11.